This T cell receptor beta chain was identified during a study of blood T cells in healthy people across ages. Turning to the study itself: Using template switching, researchers captured about one barcoded beta molecule for each two T cells.

The ends were cut back, 0 bases at V and 9 bases at J, with 18 bases in the middle. The germline V gene encodes CDR1 DFQATT and CDR2 SNEGSKA (reference sequence). The CDR3 sequence is 15 residues long. Primed by a sample-barcoded 5' primer and a J-beta primer mix, a second PCR proceeded for about 6 to 11 cycles. TCRdb used MiXCR to reprocess the 5' RACE reads, holding one entry per CDR3 protein. The repertoire holds 800,000 or so distinct CDR3 sequences, around 45% seen once, with less than 20% in the top ten. Source material: blood. The receptor's source is a man older than 75 in good health. This chain uses TRBV20-1 with TRBJ2-1; D perhaps matches TRBD2 (6 bases). The CDR3 spells CSAREPGLTLSEQFF. In DNA form, the CDR3 reads TGCAGTGCTAGAGAACCGGGACTTACTCTTAGTGAGCAGTTCTTC.